This is a list of T cell receptor beta chains from one sample in a study of OX40 agonist ivuxolimab in advanced cancers. Sequencing was performed with immunoSEQ multiplex PCR; in TCRdb, only in-frame clones are kept and a portion is missing. The sample shows roughly 80,000 clones, approximately 86% of them seen only once. Sequences were derived from CD4+ or CD8+ T cells sorted from blood, sampled in a trial of the OX40 agonist ivuxolimab. All receptors come from an adult with an advanced solid tumor such as melanoma, head and neck, liver or kidney cancer. CDR3s include the opening cysteine and the closing phenylalanine or tryptophan. The D gene is left open where the match is weak. Clone size appears in some rows only: once, few, many, or a class for an expanded clone.

CDR3 DNA	CDR3 protein	D gene	J gene	V gene	clone size
TGTGCCAGCAGCGTACACAGGCGATATTATAGCAATCAGCCCCAGCATTTT	CASSVHRRYYSNQPQHF	.	TRBJ1-5	TRBV9	.
TGCGCCAGCAGCTTGGACGTGTGGGGGAGGGTTACTGAAGCTTTCTTT	CASSLDVWGRVTEAFF	.	TRBJ1-1	TRBV5-1	.
TGTGCCATCAGACAGGGGGCTGGCACTGAAGCTTTCTTT	CAIRQGAGTEAFF	TRBD1	TRBJ1-1	TRBV10-3	.
TGCGCCAGCAGCCAGGGGGTCCGAACTGGAAACACCATATATTTT	CASSQGVRTGNTIYF	.	TRBJ1-3	TRBV4-3	.
TGTGCCAGCAGTGGACAGCCCCTGGGCCACAATGAGCAGTTCTTC	CASSGQPLGHNEQFF	.	TRBJ2-1	TRBV2	.
TGTGCCAGCAGGCACCTAGCGGGAGGCAATGAGCAGTTCTTC	CASRHLAGGNEQFF	TRBD2	TRBJ2-1	TRBV11-2	.
TGTGCCAGCAGCGTAGGCGTAGGGAAAGTTACAGATACGCAGTATTTT	CASSVGVGKVTDTQYF	.	TRBJ2-3	TRBV9	once
TGTGCCAGCAGTGCACAGGGGCTTCCCACTGAAGCTTTCTTT	CASSAQGLPTEAFF	TRBD1	TRBJ1-1	TRBV27	.
TGTGCCTGGAGTACTAGCGGGAGCGCCGGGGAGCTGTTTTTT	CAWSTSGSAGELFF	TRBD2	TRBJ2-2	TRBV30	.
TGTGCCAGCAGCCTGGACGTGGACAGAGAGACCCAGTACTTC	CASSLDVDRETQYF	.	TRBJ2-5	TRBV9	.
TGTGCCAGCAGTTTCGGGGGTCAGAAGGGAGAGACCCAGTACTTC	CASSFGGQKGETQYF	.	TRBJ2-5	TRBV28	.
TGTGCCTGGAGTGTAATCTACCCAGGCGACTCTGGAAACACCATATATTTT	CAWSVIYPGDSGNTIYF	.	TRBJ1-3	TRBV30	.
TGTGCCAGCAGTAGAGACAGCCGAGGGAAGCAGTACTTC	CASSRDSRGKQYF	.	TRBJ2-7	TRBV11-3	few
TGTGCCAGCAGCGCCAGGGCGCTAACCCTCAAAACCCTCTCCTACAATGAGCAGTTCTTC	CASSARALTLKTLSYNEQFF	.	TRBJ2-1	TRBV9	.
TGCGCCAGCAGTCAATCCCAGACATGGAACTATGGCTACACCTTC	CASSQSQTWNYGYTF	.	TRBJ1-2	TRBV23-1	.
TGTGCCAGCAGGGACGGGACAGTTTCACCCCTCCACTTT	CASRDGTVSPLHF	TRBD1	TRBJ1-6	TRBV2	.
TGTGCCAGCACAAGGCGGGACGGCCATGGCTACACCTTC	CASTRRDGHGYTF	.	TRBJ1-2	TRBV2	few
TGTGCCAGCAGGTTGGGGGAGGGAAGAGGCTACACCTTC	CASRLGEGRGYTF	.	TRBJ1-2	TRBV27	.
TGTGCCAGCAGTTACGCGGGACGAGGTGTAGAGACCCAGTACTTC	CASSYAGRGVETQYF	.	TRBJ2-5	TRBV6-5	.
TGCGCCAGCAGCCAAGATCTCGGGACTAGCGGCTACAATGAGCAGTTCTTC	CASSQDLGTSGYNEQFF	TRBD2	TRBJ2-1	TRBV4-1	.
TGTGCCAGCAGTAGGTTGTGGGGGCGGGAGGGTAGAAATGAGCAGTTCTTC	CASSRLWGREGRNEQFF	TRBD2	TRBJ2-1	TRBV7-8	.
TGTGCCAGCAGCGTGAGGGAACTTAACTATGGCTACACCTTC	CASSVRELNYGYTF	.	TRBJ1-2	TRBV9	.